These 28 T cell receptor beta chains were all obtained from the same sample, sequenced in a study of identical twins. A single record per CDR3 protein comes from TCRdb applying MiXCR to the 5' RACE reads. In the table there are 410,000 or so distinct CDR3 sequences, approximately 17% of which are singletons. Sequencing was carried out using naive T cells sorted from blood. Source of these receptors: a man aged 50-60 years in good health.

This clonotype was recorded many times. The CDR3 is CAIRNDRRRTDTQYF. CDR3 DNA sequence: TGTGCCATCAGAAACGACAGGCGACGCACAGATACGCAGTATTTT. This sequence joins TRBV10-3 and TRBJ2-3; D possibly corresponds to TRBD1 (6 bases). The germline V gene has CDR1 ENHRY and CDR2 SYGVKD. Trimming pared 6 bases from V and 1 base from J, leaving 14 bases between. The CDR3 totals 15 residues.

The chain's CDR3 is CASSLRAGGPGAGELFF. Here the CDR3 DNA reads TGTGCCAGCAGTTTAAGGGCGGGAGGGCCTGGCGCCGGGGAGCTGTTTTTT. The chain carries TRBV12-3 or TRBV12-4 and TRBJ2-2, with 9 bases that match TRBD2. V dropped 2 bases and J dropped 6; count of bases not matched to a gene: 10. This CDR3 is built from 17 residues.

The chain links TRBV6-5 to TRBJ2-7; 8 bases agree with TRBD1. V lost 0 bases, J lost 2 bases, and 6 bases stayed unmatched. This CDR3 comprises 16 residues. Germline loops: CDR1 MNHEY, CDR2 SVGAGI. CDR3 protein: CASSYSIGRGPYEQYF. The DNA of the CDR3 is TGTGCCAGCAGTTACTCGATCGGCAGGGGGCCCTACGAGCAGTACTTC.

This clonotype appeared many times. The CDR3 loop reads CASSFDAGTDTQYF. The CDR3 DNA reads as TGTGCCAGCAGTTTCGATGCGGGCACAGATACGCAGTATTTT. The chain is built from TRBV12-3 or TRBV12-4 and TRBJ2-3; no clear D. CDR3 length: 14 amino acids. V was shortened by 3 bases and J by 1 base, with 8 bases between the two germline ends.

CDR3 nucleotide sequence: TGCGCCAGCAGCTTGGATAGCGGGAGCACAGATACGCAGTATTTT. It translates to CASSLDSGSTDTQYF. The V call is TRBV5-1, the J call TRBJ2-3; 7 bases line up with TRBD2. V shed 0 bases, J shed 0 bases, and the junction held 1 base outside the gene matches. Germline loops: CDR1 SGHRS, CDR2 YFSETQ. The CDR3 totals 15 residues.

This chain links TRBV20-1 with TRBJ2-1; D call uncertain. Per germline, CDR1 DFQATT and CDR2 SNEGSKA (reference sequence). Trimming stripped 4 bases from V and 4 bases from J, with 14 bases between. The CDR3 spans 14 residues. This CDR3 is CSATSRESYNEQFF. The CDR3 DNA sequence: TGCAGTGCTACATCCCGTGAGTCTTACAATGAGCAGTTCTTC.

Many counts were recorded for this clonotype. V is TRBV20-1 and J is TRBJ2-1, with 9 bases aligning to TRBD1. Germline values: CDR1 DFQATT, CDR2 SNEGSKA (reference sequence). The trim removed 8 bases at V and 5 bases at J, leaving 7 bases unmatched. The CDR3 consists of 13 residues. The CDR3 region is CSPRDRVDNEQFF. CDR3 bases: TGCAGTCCCCGGGACAGGGTTGACAATGAGCAGTTCTTC.

CDR3: CATFTPKGVYQETQYF. The CDR3 DNA sequence: TGTGCCACCTTCACCCCAAAGGGCGTGTACCAAGAGACCCAGTACTTC. The rearrangement uses TRBV24-1 and TRBJ2-5; no definite D call. The CDR3 runs to 16 residues. Germline V lookup: CDR1 KGHDR, CDR2 SFDVKD. V gave up 9 bases and J gave up 0 bases, with 19 bases separating them.

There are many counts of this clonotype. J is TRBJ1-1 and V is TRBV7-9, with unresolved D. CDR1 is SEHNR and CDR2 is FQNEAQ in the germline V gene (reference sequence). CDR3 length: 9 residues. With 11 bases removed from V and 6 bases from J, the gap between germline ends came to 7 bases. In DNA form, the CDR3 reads TGTGCCCCCGGAGCTGAAGCTTTCTTT. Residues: CAPGAEAFF.

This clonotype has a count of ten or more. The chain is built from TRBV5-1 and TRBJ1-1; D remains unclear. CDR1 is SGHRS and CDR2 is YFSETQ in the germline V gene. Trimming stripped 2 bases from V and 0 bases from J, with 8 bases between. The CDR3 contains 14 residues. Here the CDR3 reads CASSFGGMNTEAFF. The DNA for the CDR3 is TGCGCCAGCAGCTTCGGAGGGATGAACACTGAAGCTTTCTTT.

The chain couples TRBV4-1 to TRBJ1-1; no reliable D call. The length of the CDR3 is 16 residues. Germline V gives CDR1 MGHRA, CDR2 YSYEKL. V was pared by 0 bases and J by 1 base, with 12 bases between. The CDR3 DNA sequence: TGCGCCAGCAGCCAAGATTGGGGAAGAGCGAACACTGAAGCTTTCTTT. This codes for CASSQDWGRANTEAFF.

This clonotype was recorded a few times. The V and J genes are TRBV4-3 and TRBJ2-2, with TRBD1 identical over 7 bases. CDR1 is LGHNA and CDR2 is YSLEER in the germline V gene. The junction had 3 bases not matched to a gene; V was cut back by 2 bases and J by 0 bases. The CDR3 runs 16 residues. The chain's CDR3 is CASSQRGQTNTGELFF. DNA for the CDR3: TGCGCCAGCAGCCAACGGGGACAGACGAACACCGGGGAGCTGTTTTTT.

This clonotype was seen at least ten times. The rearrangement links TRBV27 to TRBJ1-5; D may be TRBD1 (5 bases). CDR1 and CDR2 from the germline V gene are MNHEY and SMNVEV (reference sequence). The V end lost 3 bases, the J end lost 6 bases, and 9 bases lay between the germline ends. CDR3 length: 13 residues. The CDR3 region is CASSFGGSQPQHF. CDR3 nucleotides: TGTGCCAGCAGTTTTGGGGGAAGTCAGCCCCAGCATTTT.

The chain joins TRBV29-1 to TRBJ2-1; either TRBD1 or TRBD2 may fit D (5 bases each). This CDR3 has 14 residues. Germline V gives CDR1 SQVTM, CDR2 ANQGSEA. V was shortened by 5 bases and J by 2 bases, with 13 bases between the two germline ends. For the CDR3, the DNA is TGCAGCGTTTCAGGGCAGGGACCCTACAATGAGCAGTTCTTC. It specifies CSVSGQGPYNEQFF.

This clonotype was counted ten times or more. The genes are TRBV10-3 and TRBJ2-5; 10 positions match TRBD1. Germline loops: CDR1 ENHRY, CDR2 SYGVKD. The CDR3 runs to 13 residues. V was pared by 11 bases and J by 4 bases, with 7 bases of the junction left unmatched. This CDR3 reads CALRGTGAETQYF. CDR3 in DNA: TGTGCCCTCCGGGGGACAGGGGCAGAGACCCAGTACTTC.

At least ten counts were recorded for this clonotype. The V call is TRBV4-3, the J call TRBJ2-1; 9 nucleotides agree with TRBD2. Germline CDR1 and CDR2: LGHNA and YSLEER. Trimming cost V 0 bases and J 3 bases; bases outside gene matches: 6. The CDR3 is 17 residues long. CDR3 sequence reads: CASSQDLTAGGYNEQFF. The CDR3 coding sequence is TGCGCCAGCAGCCAAGATCTTACAGCGGGAGGCTACAATGAGCAGTTCTTC.

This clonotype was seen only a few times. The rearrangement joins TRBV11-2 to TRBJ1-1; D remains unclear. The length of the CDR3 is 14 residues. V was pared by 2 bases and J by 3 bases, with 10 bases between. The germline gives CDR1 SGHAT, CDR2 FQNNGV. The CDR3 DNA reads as TGTGCCAGCAGCTTAAATCCATTATACACTGAAGCTTTCTTT. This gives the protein CASSLNPLYTEAFF. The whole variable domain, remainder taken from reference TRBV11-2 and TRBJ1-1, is EAGVAQSPRYKIIEKRQSVAFWCNPISGHATLYWYQQILGQGPKLLIQFQNNGVVDDSQLPKDRFSAERLKGVDSTLKIQPAKLEDSAVYLCASSLNPLYTEAFFGQGTRLTVV.

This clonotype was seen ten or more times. This chain's CDR3 is CASSSGTGELFF. The CDR3 DNA is TGTGCCAGCAGTTCAGGCACCGGGGAGCTGTTTTTT. The chain has TRBV12-3 or TRBV12-4 and TRBJ2-2; D remains ambiguous. V shed 4 bases and J shed 4 bases, with 4 bases lying between them. The CDR3 consists of 12 residues.

The CDR3 sequence is CATSDGGQGDTDTQYF. The CDR3 DNA sequence: TGTGCCACCAGTGATGGGGGGCAGGGCGACACAGATACGCAGTATTTT. The rearrangement joins TRBV24-1 to TRBJ2-3; D assignment may be TRBD1 or TRBD2 (6 bases each). Germline V gene lookup returns CDR1 KGHDR and CDR2 SFDVKD. The CDR3 covers 16 residues. Trimming took 3 bases from V and 2 from J, leaving 14 bases between them.

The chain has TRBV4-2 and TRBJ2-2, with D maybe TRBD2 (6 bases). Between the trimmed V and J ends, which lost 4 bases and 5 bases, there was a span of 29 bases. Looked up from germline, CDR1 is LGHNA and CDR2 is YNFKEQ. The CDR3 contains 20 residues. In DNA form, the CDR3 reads TGTGCCAGCAGCCTTTCGGGAGCCTACCCCCACCGGTTAGGGACCGGGGAGCTGTTTTTT. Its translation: CASSLSGAYPHRLGTGELFF.

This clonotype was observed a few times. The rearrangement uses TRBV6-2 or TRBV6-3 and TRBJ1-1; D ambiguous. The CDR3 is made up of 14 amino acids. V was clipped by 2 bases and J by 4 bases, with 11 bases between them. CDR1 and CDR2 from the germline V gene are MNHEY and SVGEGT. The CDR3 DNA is TGTGCCAGCAGTTACGACGTCGTTAGCACTGAAGCTTTCTTT. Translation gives CASSYDVVSTEAFF.

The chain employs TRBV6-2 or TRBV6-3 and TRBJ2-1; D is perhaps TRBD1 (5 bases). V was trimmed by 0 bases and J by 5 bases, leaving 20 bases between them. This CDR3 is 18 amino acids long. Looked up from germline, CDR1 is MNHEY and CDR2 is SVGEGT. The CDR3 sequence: CASSYSKVGRAPHNEQFF. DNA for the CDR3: TGTGCCAGCAGTTACTCGAAGGTGGGCAGGGCCCCACACAATGAGCAGTTCTTC.

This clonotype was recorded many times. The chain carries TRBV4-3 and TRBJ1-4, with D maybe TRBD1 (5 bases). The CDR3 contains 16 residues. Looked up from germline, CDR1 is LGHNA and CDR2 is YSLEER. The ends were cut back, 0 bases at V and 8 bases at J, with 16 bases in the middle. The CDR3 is CASSQDGGTETEKLFF. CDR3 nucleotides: TGCGCCAGCAGCCAAGATGGAGGGACGGAAACCGAAAAACTGTTTTTT.

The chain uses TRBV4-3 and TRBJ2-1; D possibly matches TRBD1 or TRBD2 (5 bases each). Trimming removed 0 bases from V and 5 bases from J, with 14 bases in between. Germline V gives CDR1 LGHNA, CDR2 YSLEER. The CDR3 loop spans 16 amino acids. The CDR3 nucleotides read TGCGCCAGCAGCCAAGATGACAGCGGCGCTCACAATGAGCAGTTCTTC. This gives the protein CASSQDDSGAHNEQFF.

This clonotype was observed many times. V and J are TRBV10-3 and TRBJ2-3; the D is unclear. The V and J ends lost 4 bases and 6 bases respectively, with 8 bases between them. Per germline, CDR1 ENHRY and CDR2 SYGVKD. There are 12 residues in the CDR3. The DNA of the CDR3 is TGTGCCATCAGTGTTGCTCCTGATACGCAGTATTTT. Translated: CAISVAPDTQYF.

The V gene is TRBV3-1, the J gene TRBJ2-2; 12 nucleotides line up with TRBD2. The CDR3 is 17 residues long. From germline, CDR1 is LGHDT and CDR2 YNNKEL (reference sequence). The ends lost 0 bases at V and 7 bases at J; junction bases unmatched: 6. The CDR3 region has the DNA TGTGCCAGCAGCCAAGATCCACTAGCGGGAGGCCGCGGGGAGCTGTTTTTT. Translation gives CASSQDPLAGGRGELFF.

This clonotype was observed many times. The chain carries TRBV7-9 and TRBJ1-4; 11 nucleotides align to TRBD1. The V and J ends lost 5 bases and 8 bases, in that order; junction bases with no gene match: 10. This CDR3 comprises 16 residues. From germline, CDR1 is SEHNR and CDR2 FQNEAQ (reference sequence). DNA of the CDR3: TGTGCCAGCAGCCGGGACAGGGGGAGAGTGAGCGAAAAACTGTTTTTT. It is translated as CASSRDRGRVSEKLFF. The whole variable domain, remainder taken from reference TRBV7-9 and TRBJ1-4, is DTGVSQNPRHKITKRGQNVTFRCDPISEHNRLYWYRQTLGQGPEFLTYFQNEAQLEKSRLLSDRFSAERPKGSFSTLEIQRTEQGDSAMYLCASSRDRGRVSEKLFFGSGTQLSVL.

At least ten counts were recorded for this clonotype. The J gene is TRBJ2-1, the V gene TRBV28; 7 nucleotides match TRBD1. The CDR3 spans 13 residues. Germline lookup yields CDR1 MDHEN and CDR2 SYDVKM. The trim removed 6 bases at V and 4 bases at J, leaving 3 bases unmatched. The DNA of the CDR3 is TGTGCCAGCAGAAAGGGACAGTACAATGAGCAGTTCTTC. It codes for CASRKGQYNEQFF.